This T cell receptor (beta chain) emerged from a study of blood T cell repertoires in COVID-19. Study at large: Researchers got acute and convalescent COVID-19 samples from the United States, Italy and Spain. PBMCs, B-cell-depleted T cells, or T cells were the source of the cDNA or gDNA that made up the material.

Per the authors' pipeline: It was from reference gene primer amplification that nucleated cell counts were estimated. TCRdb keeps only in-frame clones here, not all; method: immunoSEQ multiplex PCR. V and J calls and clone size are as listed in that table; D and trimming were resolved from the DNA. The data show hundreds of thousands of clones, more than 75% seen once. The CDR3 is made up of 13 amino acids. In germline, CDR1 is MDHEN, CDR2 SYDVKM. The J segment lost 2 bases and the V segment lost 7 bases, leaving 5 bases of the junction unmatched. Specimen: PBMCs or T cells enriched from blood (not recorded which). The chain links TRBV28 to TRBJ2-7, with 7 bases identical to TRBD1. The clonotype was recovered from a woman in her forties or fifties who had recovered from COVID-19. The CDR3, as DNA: TGTGCCAGCAACTTCGGGACAGCCTACGAGCAGTACTTC. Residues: CASNFGTAYEQYF.